The rows below give T cell receptor beta chains drawn from one sample of a study of blood T cells in healthy people across ages. TCRdb analysed the 5' RACE reads with MiXCR anew, one entry per CDR3 protein. This sample carries 540,000 or so distinct CDR3 sequences, approximately 25% of them seen once, and the ten largest clones take approximately 18%. The sequencing sample was made of blood. Receptors originate from a woman in her seventies in good health. Both conserved end residues are part of each CDR3. D genes are given only for firm matches. Only some rows state a clone size, as once, few, many or a class for expanded clones.

v_call	clone_size	j_call	d_call	cdr3_nt	cdr3_aa
TRBV7-2	few	TRBJ1-4	NA	TGTGCCAGCAGCGCCAGAGGGCGAAGGGAGAGTGAAAAACTGTTTTTT	CASSARGRRESEKLFF
TRBV20-1	once	TRBJ2-5	TRBD2	TGCAGTGCTAGAGAATTACTAGCGGGGGGCGGAGAGACCCAGTACTTC	CSARELLAGGGETQYF
TRBV5-1	NA	TRBJ2-5	NA	TGCGCCAGCAGCTCCGGTGGTGGTCCCCAGTACTTC	CASSSGGGPQYF
TRBV3-1	NA	TRBJ1-1	TRBD1	TGTGCCAGCAGCCACGGGGACAGATACACTGAAGCTTTCTTT	CASSHGDRYTEAFF
TRBV5-1	NA	TRBJ1-1	TRBD1	TGCGCCAGCAGCTTCGGACAGGGGCGGACTGAAGCTTTCTTT	CASSFGQGRTEAFF
TRBV5-1	few	TRBJ2-1	NA	TGCGCCAGCAGGGGACCCTCCGGGGAGCAGTTCTTC	CASRGPSGEQFF
TRBV2	NA	TRBJ2-4	NA	TGTGCCAGCAAAACAGGACTAGCCAAAAACATTCAGTACTTC	CASKTGLAKNIQYF
TRBV4-2	NA	TRBJ2-7	NA	TGTGCCAGCAGCCACACCACCCCCTACGAGCAGTACTTC	CASSHTTPYEQYF
TRBV12-3/TRBV12-4	NA	TRBJ1-2	TRBD1	TGTGCCAGCAGTTTAGCGGCAGGGGGCGACTATGGCTACACCTTC	CASSLAAGGDYGYTF
TRBV11-2	many	TRBJ1-1	NA	TGTGCCAGCAGCATCTACAGGGATACTGAAGCTTTCTTT	CASSIYRDTEAFF
TRBV20-1	NA	TRBJ2-7	NA	TGCAGTGCTAGAAGGGTCTACGAGCAGTACTTC	CSARRVYEQYF
TRBV19	few	TRBJ2-7	TRBD2	TGTGCCAGTAGTGTCGGGACTAGCGGGGGACCGCAGTACTTC	CASSVGTSGGPQYF
TRBV11-3	few	TRBJ1-1	NA	TGTGCCAGCAGCTTAAAGGAGAACACTGAAGCTTTCTTT	CASSLKENTEAFF
TRBV20-1	NA	TRBJ2-3	TRBD2	TGCAGTGTAAGGGATAGCGGGGGGGTTTGGACAGATACGCAGTATTTT	CSVRDSGGVWTDTQYF
TRBV5-6	many	TRBJ2-5	NA	TGTGCCAGCAGCGTGGGGGGGCTCCAAGAGACCCAGTACTTC	CASSVGGLQETQYF
TRBV6-1	many	TRBJ2-7	NA	TGTGCCAGCAGTGAAAGGGGGAGGAACTACGAGCAGTACTTC	CASSERGRNYEQYF
TRBV9	NA	TRBJ2-5	TRBD1	TGTGCCAGCAGCGTAGAAGGGGGCGAAGGGACCCAGTACTTC	CASSVEGGEGTQYF
TRBV12-3/TRBV12-4	few	TRBJ2-7	NA	TGTGCCAGCAGTTTACGGGCCGGGATCTACGAGCAGTACTTC	CASSLRAGIYEQYF
TRBV12-3/TRBV12-4	once	TRBJ1-4	TRBD1	TGTGCCAGCAGTTTGGGACAGGGGACTGAAAAACTGTTTTTT	CASSLGQGTEKLFF
TRBV5-6	few	TRBJ1-2	TRBD1	TGTGCCAGCAGCTCCGGGACAGAAAGACGAAACTATGGCTACACCTTC	CASSSGTERRNYGYTF
TRBV18	NA	TRBJ1-4	NA	TGTGCCAGCTCACCACCGAACGCGGCCATGGCAACTAATGAAAAACTGTTTTTT	CASSPPNAAMATNEKLFF
TRBV7-9	NA	TRBJ2-1	NA	TGTGCCAGCAGCTTAGGCTCTGGATCAGGGTACAATGAGCAGTTCTTC	CASSLGSGSGYNEQFF
TRBV7-6	few	TRBJ2-3	NA	TGTGCCAGCAGCTTAGGCCGCTCATCAGATACGCAGTATTTT	CASSLGRSSDTQYF
TRBV7-2	NA	TRBJ2-1	TRBD2	TGTGCCAGCAATCCACTAGCGGGGGAATGGAGCGAGCAGTTCTTC	CASNPLAGEWSEQFF
TRBV29-1	NA	TRBJ2-3	TRBD2	TGCAGCGTGTGGGGTAGCGGGAGCACAGATACGCAGTATTTT	CSVWGSGSTDTQYF
TRBV5-1	NA	TRBJ2-5	TRBD1	TGCGCCAGCAGCGCAACCGGGACAGCTCAAGAGACCCAGTACTTC	CASSATGTAQETQYF
TRBV21-1	few	TRBJ2-7	NA	TGTGCCAGCAGCAAACGCCACGGGGACCCTAAAGACTACGAGCAGTACTTC	CASSKRHGDPKDYEQYF
TRBV7-2	few	TRBJ2-1	NA	TGTGCCAGCAGCTTACTAGCGCACAATGAGCAGTTCTTC	CASSLLAHNEQFF
TRBV20-1	few	TRBJ2-7	TRBD2	TGCAGTGCTAGAGATGCCCTAACCCTAGCGGGGTTGTACGAGCAGTACTTC	CSARDALTLAGLYEQYF